This T cell receptor beta chain was identified during a study of OX40 agonist ivuxolimab in advanced cancers. Study background: The mean age was approximately 60 years, ranging from 23 to 79, with 82.7% of participants male.

Trimming took off 0 bases at V and 2 bases at J, with 11 bases between the two ends. CDR1 is MGHRA and CDR2 is YSYEKL in the germline V gene. This CDR3 comprises 17 residues. The method was immunoSEQ multiplex PCR; TCRdb's version includes in-frame clones alone and lacks a portion of them. The sample lists about 27,000 clones, about 81% occurring once. The chain is built from TRBV4-1 and TRBJ2-6, with D uncertain. The receptor was isolated from an adult with an advanced solid tumor such as melanoma, head and neck, liver or kidney cancer. This specimen consisted of CD4+ or CD8+ T cells sorted from blood, obtained in a trial of the OX40 agonist ivuxolimab. The CDR3 reads CASSQDNGPPGANVLTF. CDR3 coding DNA: TGCGCCAGCAGCCAAGATAACGGCCCTCCTGGGGCCAACGTCCTGACTTTC.